These T cell receptor beta chains were read from a single sample in a study of blood T cell repertoires in COVID-19. Clones were read by immunoSEQ multiplex PCR, and TCRdb kept only the in-frame ones, dropping some. The sample shows 200,000 to 250,000 clones, 90% of them seen only once. Sample: PBMCs or T cells enriched from blood (not recorded which). All receptors derive from a man aged 30-40 years who had been exposed to COVID-19. CDR3s include the opening cysteine and the closing phenylalanine or tryptophan. D genes are given only for firm matches. A clone size is listed for some rows: how often the clone was seen (once, few, many), or a class if it is expanded.

TGTGCCAGCTCACTCCCTCCAGGGAACACTGAAGCTTTCTTT	CASSLPPGNTEAFF	-	-	TRBV18	TRBJ1-1
TGTGCCAGCAGTCTCGGGGGGGCCTACAATGAGCAGTTCTTC	CASSLGGAYNEQFF	-	TRBD2	TRBV27	TRBJ2-1
TGTGCCAGCAGCAGCTACCAGGGATTCGACGAGCAGTACTTC	CASSSYQGFDEQYF	-	-	TRBV27	TRBJ2-7
TGTGCCAGCTCACCGGCAGCGGGGGGGCCGGACACCGGGGAGCTGTTTTTT	CASSPAAGGPDTGELFF	-	TRBD2	TRBV18	TRBJ2-2
TGTGCCAGCAGCCTCACGAGGAATAATGAAAAACTGTTTTTT	CASSLTRNNEKLFF	-	-	TRBV14	TRBJ1-4
TGTGCCAGCAGCCGGAGCAGGGACACTGAAGCTTTCTTT	CASSRSRDTEAFF	-	-	TRBV12-3/TRBV12-4	TRBJ1-1
TGTGCCAGCAGCGAGGACAGCCAGCAGTACACCGGGGAGCTGTTTTTT	CASSEDSQQYTGELFF	-	-	TRBV5-6	TRBJ2-2
TGTGCCAGCAGCTTGGCCAATTGGGGCCGGGCCGGGGAGCTGTTTTTT	CASSLANWGRAGELFF	-	-	TRBV5-6	TRBJ2-2
TGTGCCAGCAGCGTAGACCCAACTTCCTACGAGCAGTACTTC	CASSVDPTSYEQYF	-	-	TRBV9	TRBJ2-7
TGTGCCACCCTCCTGTCTCTAGCGGAAACCCAAACCCAGAACACCGGGGAGCTGTTTTTT	CATLLSLAETQTQNTGELFF	once	TRBD2	TRBV7-3	TRBJ2-2
TGTGCCAGCAGCCAAGATTTGGGGTCAGGAGGTAATTCACCCCTCCACTTT	CASSQDLGSGGNSPLHF	-	-	TRBV3-1/TRBV3-2	TRBJ1-6
TGTGCCAGCAGCCAAGTGGGGCAGTCCTACGAGCAGTACTTC	CASSQVGQSYEQYF	-	-	TRBV3-1/TRBV3-2	TRBJ2-7
TGCAGCGTTTGCCTCGGGACAGGGACTGAAGCTTTCTTT	CSVCLGTGTEAFF	-	TRBD1	TRBV29-1	TRBJ1-1
TGCAGCCTGACAGTGAACACTGAAGCTTTCTTT	CSLTVNTEAFF	once	-	TRBV29-1	TRBJ1-1
TGTGCCAGCAGTCCCAAGGAGGTTGCCGGGGAGCTGTTTTTT	CASSPKEVAGELFF	once	-	TRBV6-2/TRBV6-3	TRBJ2-2
TGTGCCAGTAGCGATATGGGGCACGATAATTCACCCCTCCACTTT	CASSDMGHDNSPLHF	-	-	TRBV19	TRBJ1-6
TGTGCCAGCTGTTTGAGGGATAACTACGAGCAGTACTTC	CASCLRDNYEQYF	-	-	TRBV2	TRBJ2-7
TGCGCCAGCAGCACACCTTCGGACAGCTACGAGCAGTACTTC	CASSTPSDSYEQYF	-	-	TRBV5-1	TRBJ2-7
TGTGCCAGCAGCTTAACCGGGACAGGGGCGTACAATGAGCAGTTCTTC	CASSLTGTGAYNEQFF	-	TRBD1	TRBV7-3	TRBJ2-1
TGTGCCAGCAGTTACGTCTCAGGGCCCTCGAATGAAAAACTGTTTTTT	CASSYVSGPSNEKLFF	-	-	TRBV6-5	TRBJ1-4
TGCGCCAGCAGCGCCGGGGACAGGGACATGAACACTGAAGCTTTCTTT	CASSAGDRDMNTEAFF	-	TRBD1	TRBV5-1	TRBJ1-1
TGTGCCAGCAGCGTAGCTCGGACAGGACTAACTGGGGACACCATATATTTT	CASSVARTGLTGDTIYF	-	TRBD1	TRBV9	TRBJ1-3
TGTGCCAGCAGCTTGGATTCAGGGTATGGCTACACCTTC	CASSLDSGYGYTF	-	-	TRBV5-4	TRBJ1-2
TGTGCCACCGAAAGGGGTGCTAATGAAAAACTGTTTTTT	CATERGANEKLFF	-	-	TRBV2	TRBJ1-4
TGTGCCAGCAGCCCCCCCCAAGCGGGGGGGAAAGAGACCCAGTACTTC	CASSPPQAGGKETQYF	-	TRBD2	TRBV7-6	TRBJ2-5
TGCGCCAGCAGCCAAGAAAGTCGGGGGGCCTATGGCTACACCTTC	CASSQESRGAYGYTF	once	-	TRBV4-3	TRBJ1-2
TGTGCCAGCAGCCAATCCGGGATCGTGAACTCCTACGAGCAGTACTTC	CASSQSGIVNSYEQYF	-	-	TRBV3-1/TRBV3-2	TRBJ2-7
TGTGCCATCAGCCAGGGAATTAACTATGGCTACACCTTC	CAISQGINYGYTF	-	-	TRBV10-3	TRBJ1-2
TGTGCCAGCAGCTTACGGGACAGAAAAAACACTGAAGCTTTCTTT	CASSLRDRKNTEAFF	-	TRBD1	TRBV7-8	TRBJ1-1
TGTGCCAGCAGCCAGCAGGGGGGTATCTACGAGCAGTACTTC	CASSQQGGIYEQYF	-	-	TRBV3-1/TRBV3-2	TRBJ2-7
TGTGCCAGCAGCTTAGGAGGGACAGGGTCAACAGATACGCAGTATTTT	CASSLGGTGSTDTQYF	-	TRBD1	TRBV11-3	TRBJ2-3
TGCAGCGTTGACGATAGCAATACGCAGTATTTT	CSVDDSNTQYF	-	-	TRBV29-1	TRBJ2-3
TGCGCCAGCGGACCCCCGGGGAGGGCTGGCTACACCTTC	CASGPPGRAGYTF	-	-	TRBV4-1	TRBJ1-2
TGCGCCAGCAGCCGCCAACCTAGAACAGATACGCAGTATTTT	CASSRQPRTDTQYF	-	-	TRBV5-1	TRBJ2-3
TGTGCCAGTAGAATGACAGGGGATAATGAAAAACTGTTTTTT	CASRMTGDNEKLFF	-	TRBD1	TRBV19	TRBJ1-4
TGTGCCAGCAGCCAAGATCGGCGGGAACCTGGAAACACCATATATTTT	CASSQDRREPGNTIYF	-	-	TRBV4-2	TRBJ1-3
TGTGCCAGCAGCCCCCTGGGGGAGGGACTACCGAAATCAGATACGCAGTATTTT	CASSPLGEGLPKSDTQYF	-	TRBD2	TRBV7-2	TRBJ2-3
TGCAGCGTTGTCCCCCTTTACAATGAGCAGTTCTTC	CSVVPLYNEQFF	-	-	TRBV29-1	TRBJ2-1
TGTGCCAGCAGCTTAGGGGTGGCGGGACAGCCCTCTGGAAACACCATATATTTT	CASSLGVAGQPSGNTIYF	-	TRBD1	TRBV7-2	TRBJ1-3
TGTGCCAGCAGCTTAGCGCTGAGACAGGGCACAGATACGCAGTATTTT	CASSLALRQGTDTQYF	-	-	TRBV7-6	TRBJ2-3
TGTGCCAGCAGCCAAGAGGGGGGTTGGGGCACTGAAGCTTTCTTT	CASSQEGGWGTEAFF	-	-	TRBV14	TRBJ1-1
TGTGCCAGCAGCTTGGACCCTATGCCCCCGAACAATGAGCAGTTCTTC	CASSLDPMPPNNEQFF	-	-	TRBV5-5	TRBJ2-1
TGTGCCAGCTCACCACTGACAGGGGACCAGCCCCAGCATTTT	CASSPLTGDQPQHF	-	TRBD1	TRBV18	TRBJ1-5
TGCGCCAGCAGCTTAGGACTTGAGCAGTTCTTC	CASSLGLEQFF	-	-	TRBV5-1	TRBJ2-1
TGTGCCAGCAGTGAATGGGCTTTGGGTAACTATGGCTACACCTTC	CASSEWALGNYGYTF	-	-	TRBV6-1	TRBJ1-2
TGTGCCAGCAGCCAGGGGGCGGACACTGAAGCTTTCTTT	CASSQGADTEAFF	-	TRBD1	TRBV11-3	TRBJ1-1
TGTGCCAGCAGCTTAGTAGCTCGCTCAGAGACCCAGTACTTC	CASSLVARSETQYF	-	-	TRBV7-8	TRBJ2-5
TGTGCCAGCAGCCAAGAAGCTAGCGGGGGGGCCCTCTACTACAATGAGCAGTTCTTC	CASSQEASGGALYYNEQFF	once	TRBD2	TRBV3-1/TRBV3-2	TRBJ2-1
TGTGCCACAGAGGAGGCCAGGGGTCCGGGGACAGTGGGGACCCAGTACTTC	CATEEARGPGTVGTQYF	-	TRBD1	TRBV15	TRBJ2-5
TGTGCCAGCAGTGGTATCTACAATGAGCAGTTCTTC	CASSGIYNEQFF	-	-	TRBV2	TRBJ2-1
TGTGCCAGCAGCTTCATGGGACAGGAGCCCTACGAGCAGTACTTC	CASSFMGQEPYEQYF	-	TRBD1	TRBV11-2	TRBJ2-7
TGTGCCAGCAGTCGACAGGGCCAGAATGAAAAACTGTTTTTT	CASSRQGQNEKLFF	once	TRBD1	TRBV2	TRBJ1-4
TGTGCCACAGGGGGGATCACCGGGGAGCTGTTTTTT	CATGGITGELFF	-	-	TRBV7-9	TRBJ2-2
TGTGCCAGCACCGGGGGGCCCGCAGATACGCAGTATTTT	CASTGGPADTQYF	-	-	TRBV9	TRBJ2-3
TGTGCCTGGGCCTACAGGGCCAAATTCACCGGGGAGCTGTTTTTT	CAWAYRAKFTGELFF	-	-	TRBV30	TRBJ2-2